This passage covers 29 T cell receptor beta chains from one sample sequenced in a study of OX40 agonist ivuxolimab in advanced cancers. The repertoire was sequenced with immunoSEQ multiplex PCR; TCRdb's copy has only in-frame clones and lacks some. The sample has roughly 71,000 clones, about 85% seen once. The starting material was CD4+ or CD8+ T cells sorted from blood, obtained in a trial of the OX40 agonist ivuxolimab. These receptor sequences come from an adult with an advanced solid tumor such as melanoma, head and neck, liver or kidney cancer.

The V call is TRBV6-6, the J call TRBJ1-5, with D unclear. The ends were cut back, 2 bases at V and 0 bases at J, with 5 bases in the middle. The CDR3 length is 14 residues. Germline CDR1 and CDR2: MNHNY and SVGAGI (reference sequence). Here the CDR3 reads CASSYKVSNQPQHF. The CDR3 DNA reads TGTGCCAGCAGTTACAAAGTTAGCAATCAGCCCCAGCATTTT.

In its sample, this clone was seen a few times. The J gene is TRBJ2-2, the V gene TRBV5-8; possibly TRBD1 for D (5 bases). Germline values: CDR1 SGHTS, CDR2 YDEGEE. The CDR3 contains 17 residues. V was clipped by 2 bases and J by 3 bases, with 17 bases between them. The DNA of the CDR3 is TGTGCCAGCAGCTTCCTAGTCATGGACATTTACACCGGGGAGCTGTTTTTT. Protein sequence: CASSFLVMDIYTGELFF.

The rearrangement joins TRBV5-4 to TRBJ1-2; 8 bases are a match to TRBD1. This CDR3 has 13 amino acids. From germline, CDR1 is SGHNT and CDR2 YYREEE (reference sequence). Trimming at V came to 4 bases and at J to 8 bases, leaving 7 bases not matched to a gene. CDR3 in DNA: TGTGCCAGCAGCCCCTCCGACAGGGGAGGCTACACCTTC. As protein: CASSPSDRGGYTF.

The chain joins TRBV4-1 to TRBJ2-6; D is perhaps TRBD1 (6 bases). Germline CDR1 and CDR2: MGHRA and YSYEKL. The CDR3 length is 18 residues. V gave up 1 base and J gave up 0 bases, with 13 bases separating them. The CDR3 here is CASSQGQALISGANVLTF. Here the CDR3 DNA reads TGCGCCAGCAGCCAAGGACAGGCGCTTATCTCTGGGGCCAACGTCCTGACTTTC.

The CDR3 is CASSQTFSSGLDTQYF. The CDR3 nucleotides are TGTGCCAGCAGCCAGACCTTTTCTAGCGGGTTAGATACGCAGTATTTT. V is TRBV4-2 and J is TRBJ2-3; 8 nucleotides match TRBD2. This CDR3 contains 16 residues. Losses at the gene ends were 3 bases for V and 5 bases for J; bases not matched to a gene: 10. The V gene's germline CDR1 is LGHNA and CDR2 YNFKEQ.

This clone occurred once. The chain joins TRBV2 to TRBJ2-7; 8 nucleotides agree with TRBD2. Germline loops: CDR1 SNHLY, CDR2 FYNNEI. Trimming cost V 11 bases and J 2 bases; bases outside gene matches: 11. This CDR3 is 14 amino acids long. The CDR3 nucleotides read TGTGCCGGCTCCACGGAGCGGGGGACCTACGAGCAGTACTTC. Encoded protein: CAGSTERGTYEQYF.

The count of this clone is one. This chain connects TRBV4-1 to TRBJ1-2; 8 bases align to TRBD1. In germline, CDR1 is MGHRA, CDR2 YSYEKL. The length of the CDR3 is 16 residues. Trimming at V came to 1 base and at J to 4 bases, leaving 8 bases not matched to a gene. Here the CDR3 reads CASSQATGQGLYGYTF. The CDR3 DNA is TGCGCCAGCAGCCAAGCGACCGGACAGGGCCTCTATGGCTACACCTTC.

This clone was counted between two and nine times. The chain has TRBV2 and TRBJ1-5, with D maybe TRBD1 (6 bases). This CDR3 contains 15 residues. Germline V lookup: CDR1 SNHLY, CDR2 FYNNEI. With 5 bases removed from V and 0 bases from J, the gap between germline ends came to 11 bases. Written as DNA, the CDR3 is TGTGCCAGCAGTAGGGGGGGGTATAGCAATCAGCCCCAGCATTTT. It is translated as CASSRGGYSNQPQHF.

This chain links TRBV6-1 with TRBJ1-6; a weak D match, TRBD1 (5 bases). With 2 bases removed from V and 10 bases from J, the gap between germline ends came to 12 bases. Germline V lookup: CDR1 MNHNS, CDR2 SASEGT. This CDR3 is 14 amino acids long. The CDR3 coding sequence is TGTGCCAGCAGTGAAAGCCAGGGTGGATCACCCCTCCACTTT. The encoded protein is CASSESQGGSPLHF.

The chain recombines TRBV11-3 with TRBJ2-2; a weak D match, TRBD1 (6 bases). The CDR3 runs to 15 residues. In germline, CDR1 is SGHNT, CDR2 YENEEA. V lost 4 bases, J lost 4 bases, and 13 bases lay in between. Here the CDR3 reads CASSWRTEATGELFF. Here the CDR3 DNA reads TGTGCCAGCAGCTGGCGGACAGAGGCCACCGGGGAGCTGTTTTTT.

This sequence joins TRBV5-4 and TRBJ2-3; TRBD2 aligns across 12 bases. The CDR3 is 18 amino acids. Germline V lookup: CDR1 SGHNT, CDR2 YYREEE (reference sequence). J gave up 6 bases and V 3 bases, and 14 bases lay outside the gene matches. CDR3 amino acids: CASSSLLLAGGQGDTQYF. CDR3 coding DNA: TGTGCCAGCAGCTCCCTTCTGCTAGCGGGGGGGCAGGGGGATACGCAGTATTTT.

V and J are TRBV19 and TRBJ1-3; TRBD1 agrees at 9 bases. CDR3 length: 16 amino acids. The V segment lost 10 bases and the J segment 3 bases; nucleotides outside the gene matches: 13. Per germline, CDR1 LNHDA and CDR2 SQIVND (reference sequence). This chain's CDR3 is CATTPLTGGFGNTIYF. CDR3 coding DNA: TGTGCCACCACGCCCCTAACAGGGGGCTTTGGAAACACCATATATTTT.

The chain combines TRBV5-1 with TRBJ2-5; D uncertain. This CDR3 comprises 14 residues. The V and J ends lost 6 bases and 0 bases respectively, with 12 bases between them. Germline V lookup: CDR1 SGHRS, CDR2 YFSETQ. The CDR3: CASTTQPNQETQYF. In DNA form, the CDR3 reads TGCGCCAGCACAACCCAACCAAACCAAGAGACCCAGTACTTC.

CDR3 sequence reads: CASSRDSFNSPLHF. The CDR3, as DNA: TGTGCCAGCAGCCGGGACAGTTTTAATTCACCCCTCCACTTT. The chain carries TRBV2 and TRBJ1-6, with 7 bases identical to TRBD1. From germline, CDR1 is SNHLY and CDR2 FYNNEI. V dropped 6 bases and J dropped 6; count of bases not matched to a gene: 5. The CDR3 spans 14 residues.

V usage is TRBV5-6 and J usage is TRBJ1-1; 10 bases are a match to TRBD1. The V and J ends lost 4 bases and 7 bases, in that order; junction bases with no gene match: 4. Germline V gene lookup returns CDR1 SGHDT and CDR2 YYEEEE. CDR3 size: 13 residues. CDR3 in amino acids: CASSRDRGGEAFF. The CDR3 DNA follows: TGTGCCAGCAGCCGGGACAGGGGAGGTGAAGCTTTCTTT.

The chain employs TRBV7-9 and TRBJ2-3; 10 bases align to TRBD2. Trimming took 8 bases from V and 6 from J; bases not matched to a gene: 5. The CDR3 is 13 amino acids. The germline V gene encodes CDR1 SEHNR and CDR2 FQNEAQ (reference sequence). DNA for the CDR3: TGTGCCAGCCCTAGCGGGAGCGCGGATACGCAGTATTTT. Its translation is CASPSGSADTQYF.

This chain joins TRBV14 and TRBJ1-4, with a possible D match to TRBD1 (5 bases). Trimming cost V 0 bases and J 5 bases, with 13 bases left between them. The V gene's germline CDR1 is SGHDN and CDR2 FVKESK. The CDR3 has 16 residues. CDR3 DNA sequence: TGTGCCAGCAGCCAAGAACTCGGGACCAAAAATGAAAAACTGTTTTTT. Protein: CASSQELGTKNEKLFF.

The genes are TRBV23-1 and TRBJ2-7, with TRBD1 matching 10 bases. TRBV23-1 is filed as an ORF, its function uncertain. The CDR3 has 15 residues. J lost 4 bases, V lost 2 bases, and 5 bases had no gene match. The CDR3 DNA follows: TGCGCCAGCAGTCAAGGACAGGGGGTAGGATACGAGCAGTACTTC. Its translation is CASSQGQGVGYEQYF.

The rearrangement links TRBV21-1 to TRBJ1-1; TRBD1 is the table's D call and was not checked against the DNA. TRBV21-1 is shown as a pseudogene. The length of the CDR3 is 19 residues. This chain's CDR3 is CASSTQRGSGTGLNTEAFF. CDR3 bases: TGTGCCAGCAGCACTCAAAGGGGTTCCGGGACAGGGCTAAACACTGAAGCTTTCTTT.

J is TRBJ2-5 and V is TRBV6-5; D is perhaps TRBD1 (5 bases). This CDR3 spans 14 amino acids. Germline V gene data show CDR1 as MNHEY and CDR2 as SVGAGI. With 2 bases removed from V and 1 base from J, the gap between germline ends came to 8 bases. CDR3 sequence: CASSYRQGQETQYF. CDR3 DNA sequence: TGTGCCAGCAGTTACCGCCAGGGCCAAGAGACCCAGTACTTC.

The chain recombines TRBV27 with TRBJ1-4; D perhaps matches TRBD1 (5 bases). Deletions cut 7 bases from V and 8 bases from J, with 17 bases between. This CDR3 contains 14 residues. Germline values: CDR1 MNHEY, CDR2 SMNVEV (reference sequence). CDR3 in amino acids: CASTLVWGGEKLFF. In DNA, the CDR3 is TGTGCCAGCACCTTAGTCTGGGGGGGGGAAAAACTGTTTTTT.

CDR3 nucleotide sequence: TGCGCCAGCACTACCCAGGGGATTGGGGAGACCCAGTACTTC. It yields the protein CASTTQGIGETQYF. The chain joins TRBV5-1 to TRBJ2-5; tentative D call: TRBD1 (6 bases). This CDR3 contains 14 residues. The germline V and J ends were trimmed by 6 bases and 5 bases, with 17 bases remaining between them. Looked up from germline, CDR1 is SGHRS and CDR2 is YFSETQ.

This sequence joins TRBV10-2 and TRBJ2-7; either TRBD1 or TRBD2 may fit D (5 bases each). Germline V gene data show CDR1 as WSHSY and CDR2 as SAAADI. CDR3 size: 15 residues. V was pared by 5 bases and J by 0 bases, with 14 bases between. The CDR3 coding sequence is TGCGCCAGCAGTTCCGGGACCGCGAGCTCCTACGAGCAGTACTTC. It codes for CASSSGTASSYEQYF.

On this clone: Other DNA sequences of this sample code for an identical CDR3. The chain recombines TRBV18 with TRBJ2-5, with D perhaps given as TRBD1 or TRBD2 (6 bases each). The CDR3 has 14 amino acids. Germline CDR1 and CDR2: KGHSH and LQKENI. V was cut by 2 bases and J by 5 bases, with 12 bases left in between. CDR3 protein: CASSPGGPGETQYF. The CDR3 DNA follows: TGTGCCAGCTCACCAGGGGGGCCGGGCGAGACCCAGTACTTC.

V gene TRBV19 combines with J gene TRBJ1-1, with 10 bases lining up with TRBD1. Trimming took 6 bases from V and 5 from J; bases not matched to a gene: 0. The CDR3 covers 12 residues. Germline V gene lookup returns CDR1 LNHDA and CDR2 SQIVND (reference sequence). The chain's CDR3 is CASRGQGTEAFF. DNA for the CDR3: TGTGCCAGTAGGGGACAGGGGACTGAAGCTTTCTTT. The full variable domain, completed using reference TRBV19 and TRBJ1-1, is DGGITQSPKYLFRKEGQNVTLSCEQNLNHDAMYWYRQDPGQGLRLIYYSQIVNDFQKGDIAEGYSVSREKKESFPLTVTSAQKNPTAFYLCASRGQGTEAFFGQGTRLTVV.

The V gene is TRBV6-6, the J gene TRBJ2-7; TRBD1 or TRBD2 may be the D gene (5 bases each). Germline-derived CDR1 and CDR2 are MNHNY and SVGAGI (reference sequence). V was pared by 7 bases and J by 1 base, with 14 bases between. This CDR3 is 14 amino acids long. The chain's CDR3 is CASTRDGESYEQYF. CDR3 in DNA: TGTGCCAGCACCCGGGACGGGGAATCCTACGAGCAGTACTTC.

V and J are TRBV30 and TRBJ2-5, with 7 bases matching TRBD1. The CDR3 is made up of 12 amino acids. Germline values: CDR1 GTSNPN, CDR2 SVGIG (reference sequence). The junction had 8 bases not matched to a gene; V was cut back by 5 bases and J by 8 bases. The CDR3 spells CAWGTGELTQYF. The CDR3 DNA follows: TGTGCCTGGGGTACAGGGGAACTAACCCAGTACTTC. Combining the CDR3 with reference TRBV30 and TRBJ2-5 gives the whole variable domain SQTIHQWPATLVQPVGSPLSLECTVEGTSNPNLYWYRQAAGRGLQLLFYSVGIGQISSEVPQNLSASRPQDRQFILSSKKLLLSDSGFYLCAWGTGELTQYFGPGTRLLVL.

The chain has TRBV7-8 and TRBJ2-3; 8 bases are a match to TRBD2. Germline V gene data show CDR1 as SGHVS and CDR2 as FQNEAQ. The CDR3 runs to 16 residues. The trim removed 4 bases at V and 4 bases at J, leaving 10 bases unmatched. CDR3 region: CASSSRGAGAADTQYF. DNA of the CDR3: TGTGCCAGCAGCTCACGGGGAGCGGGGGCGGCAGATACGCAGTATTTT.

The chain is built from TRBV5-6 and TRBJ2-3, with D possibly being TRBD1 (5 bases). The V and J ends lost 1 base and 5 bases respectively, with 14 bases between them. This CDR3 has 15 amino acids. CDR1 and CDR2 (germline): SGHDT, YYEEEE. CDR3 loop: CASSLRGSSEDTQYF. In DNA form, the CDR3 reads TGTGCCAGCAGCTTGAGGGGATCGAGCGAAGATACGCAGTATTTT.